This section outlines one T cell receptor (beta chain) sequence together with its context. RNA was extracted and reverse transcribed into cDNA as the sequencing template. Profiling relied on immunoSEQ multiplex PCR, and the TCRdb table lists in-frame clones only, not all of them. The sample shows approximately 180,000 clones, about 61% of them seen only once. The treatment was: oral pan-JAK inhibitor, 5-10 mg twice daily. This record comes from a study of CD8+ T cells in alopecia areata. The CDR3 totals 12 residues. V lost 4 bases to trimming and J lost 13 bases; unmatched junction nucleotides: 7. Per germline, CDR1 SGHAT and CDR2 FQDESV (reference sequence).

V usage is TRBV11-1 and J usage is TRBJ1-2; 9 bases line up with TRBD1. The specimen was CD4+ T cells sorted from blood, collected around week 55, from a patient treated with tofacitinib. The clonotype comes from a human donor with alopecia areata. CDR3 in DNA: TGTGCCAGCAGCTCCCGGGACAGGGACTGCACCTTC. As protein: CASSSRDRDCTF.